Listed here are 10 T cell receptor beta chains from one sample, sequenced in a study of blood T cell repertoires in COVID-19. Sequenced by immunoSEQ multiplex PCR; TCRdb stores in-frame clones only, minus some. The sample holds 25,000 to 40,000 clones, around 93% seen once. The sample consisted of peripheral blood. Every receptor here comes from a human donor in a cohort sampled during active COVID-19.

The rearrangement uses TRBV7-8 and TRBJ1-6, with TRBD1 identical over 7 bases. V lost 0 bases to trimming and J lost 10 bases; unmatched junction nucleotides: 12. The CDR3 length is 17 residues. Germline assignment: CDR1 SGHVS and CDR2 FQNEAQ. This CDR3 is CASSLALIGTVGSPLHF. In DNA form, the CDR3 reads TGTGCCAGCAGCTTAGCTCTTATAGGGACAGTCGGATCACCCCTCCACTTT.

The chain uses TRBV5-1 and TRBJ2-1, with 13 bases lining up with TRBD2. V gave up 4 bases and J gave up 4 bases; unmatched junction bases: 5. CDR3 length equals 16 residues. Germline V gene lookup returns CDR1 SGHRS and CDR2 YFSETQ. This CDR3 reads CASSGWTSGSYNEQFF. For the CDR3, the DNA is TGCGCCAGCAGCGGGTGGACTAGCGGGAGTTACAATGAGCAGTTCTTC. Supplemented by reference TRBV5-1 and TRBJ2-1, the full variable domain reads KAGVTQTPRYLIKTRGQQVTLSCSPISGHRSVSWYQQTPGQGLQFLFEYFSETQRNKGNFPGRFSGRQFSNSRSEMNVSTLELGDSALYLCASSGWTSGSYNEQFFGPGTRLTVL.

This chain uses TRBV3-1 (or the pseudogene TRBV3-2) with TRBJ1-2; D not certain. CDR1 is LGHDT, CDR2 YNNKEL, per germline (reference sequence). The CDR3 contains 14 residues. V was cut by 0 bases and J by 8 bases, with 13 bases left in between. CDR3 DNA sequence: TGTGCCAGCAGCCAAGAAAGGTCCATTAGCGGCTACACCTTC. Translation gives CASSQERSISGYTF.

This clone was observed once. V usage is TRBV27 and J usage is TRBJ1-1, with D possibly being TRBD1 (5 bases). Germline V lookup: CDR1 MNHEY, CDR2 SMNVEV (reference sequence). This CDR3 is built from 14 residues. V was pared by 5 bases and J by 1 base, with 11 bases between. The CDR3: CASSLLGGNTEAFF. The CDR3 DNA reads TGTGCCAGCAGTCTCCTGGGGGGGAACACTGAAGCTTTCTTT.

This sequence joins TRBV5-6 and TRBJ2-6, with D possibly being TRBD1 (6 bases). V was clipped by 4 bases and J by 2 bases, with 7 bases between them. Germline CDR1 reads SGHDT; CDR2 reads YYEEEE. The CDR3 runs 14 residues. CDR3 loop: CASSGGPGANVLTF. Written as DNA, the CDR3 is TGTGCCAGCAGCGGGGGCCCTGGGGCCAACGTCCTGACTTTC.

The chain employs TRBV9 and TRBJ1-3, with D maybe TRBD1 (6 bases). The CDR3 totals 19 residues. V lost 3 bases to trimming and J lost 0 bases, with 22 bases between them. Per the germline V gene, CDR1 is SGDLS and CDR2 is YYNGEE. The CDR3 coding sequence is TGTGCCAGCAGCGGCGCCCGTCGTCCCTTACAGGGCTCTGGAAACACCATATATTTT. It yields the protein CASSGARRPLQGSGNTIYF.

Only one count was recorded for this clone. J is TRBJ2-7 and V is TRBV7-8; 7 bases agree with TRBD1. The CDR3 is made up of 15 amino acids. CDR1 is SGHVS and CDR2 is FQNEAQ in the germline V gene. Trimming removed 2 bases from V and 0 bases from J; junction bases left unmatched: 4. CDR3: CASSLSPGGSYEQYV. As DNA, the CDR3 is TGTGCCAGCAGCTTAAGCCCAGGGGGCTCCTACGAGCAGTACGTC.

The chain recombines TRBV11-1 with TRBJ2-5, with TRBD2 identical over 8 bases. V lost 3 bases, J lost 5 bases, and 8 bases stayed unmatched. Germline V gene data show CDR1 as SGHAT and CDR2 as FQDESV (reference sequence). CDR3 length: 15 residues. The CDR3 reads CASSFSSGGEETQYF. In DNA, the CDR3 is TGTGCCAGCAGCTTTTCGAGCGGGGGAGAGGAGACCCAGTACTTC.

A single count supports this clone. The chain is built from TRBV7-8 and TRBJ2-3; D gene uncertain. This CDR3 comprises 13 residues. Germline values: CDR1 SGHVS, CDR2 FQNEAQ. The ends were cut back, 6 bases at V and 2 bases at J, with 9 bases in the middle. CDR3 protein: CASRGEVTDTQYF. CDR3 nucleotide sequence: TGTGCCAGCAGAGGAGAGGTCACAGATACGCAGTATTTT.

In DNA, the CDR3 is TGTGCCAGCAGCTTAACTAGACTCAATGAAAAACTGTTTTTT. Protein product: CASSLTRLNEKLFF. The chain joins TRBV7-2 to TRBJ1-4; D gene uncertain. This CDR3 is built from 14 residues. CDR1 and CDR2 (germline): SGHTA, FQGNSA. The germline V and J ends were trimmed by 2 bases and 5 bases, with 9 bases remaining between them.